This entry describes one TCR beta chain. Its antigen is unidentified. 5'RACE template switching produced TCR cDNA carrying a universal primer site and UMIs. TCRdb itself ran the 5' RACE reads through MiXCR, one entry per CDR3 protein. The sample holds approximately 550,000 distinct CDR3 sequences, 15% to 20% seen once. The data are from a study of T cells after yellow fever vaccination. Across the whole study: Fractions low in cell number were prepared with SMART-Seq v4 Ultra Low Input. Study observations and caveats: Repertoires sorted by FACS could include abundant clonotypes that are contaminants from the bulk population. Detected again after the booster were most primary-vaccination clones, at 95% to 96% CD4 and 88% CD8.

CDR3 length: 16 amino acids. Germline values: CDR1 KGHDR, CDR2 SFDVKD. Trimming at V came to 3 bases and at J to 2 bases, leaving 6 bases not matched to a gene. Sequenced material: PBMCs, taken 15 days after the yellow fever booster vaccination. The sequence was obtained from a man aged 25 to 40 who received the YFV17D yellow fever vaccine. The V gene is TRBV24-1, the J gene TRBJ2-1; 7 bases line up with TRBD1. The CDR3 region is CATSDPRGRTYNEQFF. CDR3 bases: TGTGCCACCAGTGATCCGAGGGGGCGCACCTACAATGAGCAGTTCTTC.